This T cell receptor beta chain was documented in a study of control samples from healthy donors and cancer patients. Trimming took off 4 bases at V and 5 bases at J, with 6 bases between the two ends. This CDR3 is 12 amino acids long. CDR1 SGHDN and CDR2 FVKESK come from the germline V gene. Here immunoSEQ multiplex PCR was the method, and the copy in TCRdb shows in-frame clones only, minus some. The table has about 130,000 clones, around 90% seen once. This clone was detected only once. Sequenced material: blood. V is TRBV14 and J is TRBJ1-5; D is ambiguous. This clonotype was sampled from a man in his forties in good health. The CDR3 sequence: CASSLEDQPQHF. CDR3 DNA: TGTGCCAGCAGCCTGGAAGATCAGCCCCAGCATTTT.